Presented here are 21 T cell receptor beta chains from one specimen sequenced in a study of blood T cell repertoires in COVID-19. TCRdb's copy holds only in-frame clones and misses some; the assay was immunoSEQ multiplex PCR. The table lists roughly 130,000 clones, roughly 84% of them singletons. Sequencing was carried out using peripheral blood. The receptors were gathered from a man younger than 40 with COVID-19, enrolled during active disease.

The chain is built from TRBV27 and TRBJ2-3, with TRBD2 identical over 7 bases. CDR1 and CDR2 (germline): MNHEY, SMNVEV (reference sequence). The CDR3 is made up of 16 amino acids. Trimming cost V 2 bases and J 0 bases; bases outside gene matches: 5. DNA of the CDR3: TGTGCCAGCAGTTTAACCGGGACTATCAGCACAGATACGCAGTATTTT. Translated, it gives CASSLTGTISTDTQYF.

The chain uses TRBV6-5 and TRBJ1-4; maybe TRBD1 (5 bases). Deletions cut 6 bases from V and 4 bases from J, with 12 bases between. Germline loops: CDR1 MNHEY, CDR2 SVGAGI. This CDR3 has 14 amino acids. DNA for the CDR3: TGTGCCAGCAGCGTATCGGGACTTAATGAAAAACTGTTTTTT. It specifies CASSVSGLNEKLFF.

The chain is built from TRBV24-1 and TRBJ1-2; 8 bases are a match to TRBD1. The germline gives CDR1 KGHDR, CDR2 SFDVKD. The CDR3 runs to 15 residues. V shed 3 bases and J 2 bases; nucleotides not matched to a gene: 4. The CDR3 loop reads CATSDRTGPNYGYTF. For the CDR3, the DNA is TGTGCCACCAGTGATCGGACAGGGCCCAACTATGGCTACACCTTC.

The CDR3 bases are TGTGCCAGCAGTTCCAACAGGGATTCACCCCTCCACTTT. Protein sequence: CASSSNRDSPLHF. V usage is TRBV6-5 and J usage is TRBJ1-6; tentative D call: TRBD1 (6 bases). V gave up 4 bases and J gave up 8 bases, with 9 bases separating them. The CDR3 totals 13 residues. Germline V gene data show CDR1 as MNHEY and CDR2 as SVGAGI.

The chain links TRBV28 to TRBJ1-5; no firm D call. CDR3 length: 17 residues. Germline loops: CDR1 MDHEN, CDR2 SYDVKM. Trimming left V 9 bases short and J 3 bases short, with 24 bases between. The CDR3 coding sequence is TGTGCCAGTAACCCGTACAACCCCCGACGGGACAATCAGCCCCAGCATTTT. Encoded protein: CASNPYNPRRDNQPQHF. Looking up the rest from reference TRBV28 and TRBJ1-5 gives the full variable domain: DVKVTQSSRYLVKRTGEKVFLECVQDMDHENMFWYRQDPGLGLRLIYFSYDVKMKEKGDIPEGYSVSREKKERFSLILESASTNQTSMYLCASNPYNPRRDNQPQHFGDGTRLSIL.

This clone was counted once. V is TRBV7-3 and J is TRBJ2-7, with no clear D. Germline values: CDR1 SGHTA, CDR2 FQGTGA. V shed 5 bases and J shed 2 bases, with 13 bases lying between them. The CDR3 has 14 amino acids. CDR3 loop: CASSPISSAYEQYF. The CDR3 DNA reads TGTGCCAGCAGCCCAATTTCCTCGGCCTACGAGCAGTACTTC.

The chain joins TRBV28 to TRBJ1-1; possible D gene TRBD1, 6 bases. V lost 8 bases and J 11 bases, leaving 15 bases between the germline ends. Germline values: CDR1 MDHEN, CDR2 SYDVKM. This CDR3 is 11 amino acids long. The CDR3 region has the DNA TGTGCCAGCCAAACAGGGTTAGGTGCTTTCTTT. Protein: CASQTGLGAFF.

In its sample, this clone was seen many times. The chain uses TRBV28 and TRBJ1-1; D unresolved. The germline V and J ends were trimmed by 6 bases and 4 bases, with 15 bases remaining between them. The CDR3 is 14 amino acids. Germline V gene sequence: CDR1 MDHEN, CDR2 SYDVKM. The CDR3 nucleotides read TGTGCCAGCAGCCCGTGGTCTTCGAGCACTGAAGCTTTCTTT. Its protein product is CASSPWSSSTEAFF.

V usage is TRBV14 and J usage is TRBJ1-4; the D gene is possibly TRBD1 (6 bases). The germline gives CDR1 SGHDN, CDR2 FVKESK. The CDR3 extends over 15 amino acids. Deletions cut 4 bases from V and 6 bases from J, with 15 bases between. CDR3 DNA sequence: TGTGCCAGCAGCCCCTTGACAGGACGGGATGAAAAACTGTTTTTT. Its protein product is CASSPLTGRDEKLFF.

The gene calls are TRBV5-1 and TRBJ1-2, with D perhaps matching TRBD1 (5 bases). The V end was cut by 4 bases, the J end by 6 bases, with 10 bases between. This CDR3 has 12 amino acids. Looked up from germline, CDR1 is SGHRS and CDR2 is YFSETQ. The CDR3 protein is CASSPGVHGYTF. The DNA for the CDR3 is TGCGCCAGCAGCCCGGGGGTGCATGGCTACACCTTC.

V gene TRBV20-1 combines with J gene TRBJ2-1; D gene ambiguous. V lost 3 bases to trimming and J lost 9 bases, with 6 bases between them. The CDR3 has 10 residues. From germline, CDR1 is DFQATT and CDR2 SNEGSKA (reference sequence). The CDR3 DNA sequence: TGCAGTGCTAGTCGTAGTGAGCAGTTCTTC. Amino acids: CSASRSEQFF.

The V and J genes are TRBV2 and TRBJ2-5; a weak D match, TRBD2 (6 bases). V was trimmed by 6 bases and J by 5 bases, leaving 16 bases between them. This CDR3 region has 14 residues. In germline, CDR1 is SNHLY, CDR2 FYNNEI. The CDR3, as DNA: TGTGCCAGCAGAGATTACGGGGGAGAGGAGACCCAGTACTTC. Translation: CASRDYGGEETQYF.

The chain is built from TRBV11-2 and TRBJ1-1; maybe TRBD1 (6 bases). The CDR3 contains 15 residues. Germline loops: CDR1 SGHAT, CDR2 FQNNGV. Trimming cost V 5 bases and J 6 bases, with 19 bases left between them. CDR3 amino acids: CASSHRTAEKSEAFF. DNA of the CDR3: TGTGCCAGCAGCCATCGGACAGCCGAGAAATCTGAAGCTTTCTTT.

This rearrangement joins TRBV11-2 to TRBJ2-7; 7 bases are a match to TRBD1. Trimming at V came to 5 bases and at J to 2 bases, leaving 15 bases not matched to a gene. In germline, CDR1 is SGHAT, CDR2 FQNNGV. The CDR3 spans 17 residues. Here the CDR3 DNA reads TGTGCCAGCAGCCCCCCTAGAGGGGGCGTAGGACCCTACGAGCAGTACTTC. This encodes CASSPPRGGVGPYEQYF.

This clone was observed once. The sample has other DNA sequences that encode this CDR3 too. The chain is built from TRBV7-3 and TRBJ1-1, with a weak D call TRBD1 (6 bases). The ends were cut back, 4 bases at V and 5 bases at J, with 11 bases in the middle. Germline CDR1 reads SGHTA; CDR2 reads FQGTGA. The CDR3 spans 13 residues. CDR3 region: CASSSDRNTEAFF. The CDR3 DNA follows: TGTGCCAGCAGCTCCGACAGGAATACTGAAGCTTTCTTT.

The chain joins TRBV6-5 to TRBJ2-7, with a tentative D call TRBD2 (7 bases). Trimming cost V 6 bases and J 4 bases, with 19 bases left between them. Germline V gene lookup returns CDR1 MNHEY and CDR2 SVGAGI. This CDR3 has 15 residues. The chain's CDR3 is CASSPRGGGQYEQYF. CDR3 sequence (DNA): TGTGCCAGCAGCCCAAGGGGGGGAGGGCAATACGAGCAGTACTTC.

The V gene is TRBV7-8, the J gene TRBJ1-2; tentatively, D is TRBD1 (6 bases). Germline CDR1 and CDR2: SGHVS and FQNEAQ. CDR3 length equals 13 residues. The V end was cut by 7 bases, the J end by 8 bases, with 17 bases between. The CDR3 reads CASNAGGGEGYTF. The CDR3, as DNA: TGTGCCAGCAACGCGGGGGGGGGCGAAGGCTACACCTTC. The full variable domain, completed using reference TRBV7-8 and TRBJ1-2, is GAGVSQSPRYKVAKRGQDVALRCDPISGHVSLFWYQQALGQGPEFLTYFQNEAQLDKSGLPSDRFFAERPEGSVSTLKIQRTQQEDSAVYLCASNAGGGEGYTFGSGTRLTVV.

The J gene is TRBJ1-1, the V gene TRBV18; 10 nucleotides align to TRBD1. Germline-derived CDR1 and CDR2 are KGHSH and LQKENI. The junction had 6 bases not matched to a gene; V was cut back by 3 bases and J by 5 bases. The CDR3 runs 15 residues. The CDR3 nucleotides read TGTGCCAGCTCACCCGACAGGGGGCGATGGACTGAAGCTTTCTTT. Protein product: CASSPDRGRWTEAFF.

This chain joins TRBV19 and TRBJ2-6, with TRBD1 as a possible D gene (6 bases). Germline V gene lookup returns CDR1 LNHDA and CDR2 SQIVND (reference sequence). V was shortened by 7 bases and J by 0 bases, with 16 bases between the two germline ends. The CDR3 runs 17 residues. The CDR3 sequence is CASTQRGRGSGANVLTF. Written as DNA, the CDR3 is TGTGCCAGTACCCAACGGGGCAGGGGCTCTGGGGCCAACGTCCTGACTTTC.

The chain is built from TRBV4-3 and TRBJ2-2; maybe TRBD2 (6 bases). The germline V gene has CDR1 LGHNA and CDR2 YSLEER. V gave up 6 bases and J gave up 2 bases, with 16 bases separating them. This CDR3 has 16 amino acids. CDR3 in amino acids: CASSLGNSGNTGELFF. In nucleotides, the CDR3 is TGCGCCAGCAGTCTCGGTAATAGCGGCAACACCGGGGAGCTGTTTTTT.

This sequence joins TRBV19 and TRBJ1-1; 10 bases line up with TRBD1. V shed 11 bases, J shed 3 bases, and the junction held 9 bases outside the gene matches. Germline CDR1 is LNHDA and CDR2 is SQIVND (reference sequence). The CDR3 is 14 amino acids. CDR3 sequence reads: CAARTGGTYTEAFF. The CDR3 nucleotides are TGTGCCGCAAGGACAGGGGGTACATACACTGAAGCTTTCTTT.